The T cell receptor beta chain described here comes from a study of identical twins. The cDNA had a unique molecular identifier and a template-switch universal primer site. TCRdb called the 5' RACE reads again in MiXCR, with one record for every CDR3 protein. The sample yields 1.5 million to 2 million distinct CDR3 sequences, more than 30% seen once. Findings and limits, study-wide: Conclusions were drawn cross-sectionally by statistical analysis, without following the same donors. Abundant beta clonotypes from cord blood bore fewer insertions; memory repertoires lacked this pattern. Modelling approaches yielded underestimates of out-of-frame TCR alpha sharing between monozygotic twins.

A word on this clonotype: The antigen is unknown.

The sequence was collected from a newborn girl in good health. The sequenced material came from cord blood.

This chain's CDR3 is CAWSRETQYF. In nucleotides, the CDR3 is TGTGCCTGGAGTAGAGAGACCCAGTACTTC. This sequence joins TRBV30 and TRBJ2-5, with D unclear. Trimming cost V 2 bases and J 4 bases, with 2 bases left between them. This CDR3 spans 10 amino acids. Germline V gene sequence: CDR1 GTSNPN, CDR2 SVGIG (reference sequence).